Sequencing of this TCR beta chain was carried out in a study of blood T cell repertoires in COVID-19. Across the study: The origin of the acute and convalescent COVID-19 samples was the United States, Italy and Spain. Sources were T cells, B-cell-depleted T cells, or PBMCs; the material itself was cDNA or gDNA.

This clone came up once. The CDR3 is made up of 14 amino acids. CDR1 is MNHNS and CDR2 is SASEGT in the germline V gene. The V and J ends lost 3 bases and 5 bases respectively, with 10 bases between them. Repertoires were generated with immunoSEQ multiplex PCR, while TCRdb's copy carries only in-frame clones and drops some. The sample has just under 150,000 clones, around nine tenths seen once. The V call is TRBV6-1, the J call TRBJ1-4; no reliable D call. This TCR came from a human donor in a cohort sampled during active COVID-19. Sequencing used peripheral blood. In DNA, the CDR3 is TGTGCCAGCAGTGATTTGACTCGGAATGAAAAACTGTTTTTT. Translating it yields CASSDLTRNEKLFF.